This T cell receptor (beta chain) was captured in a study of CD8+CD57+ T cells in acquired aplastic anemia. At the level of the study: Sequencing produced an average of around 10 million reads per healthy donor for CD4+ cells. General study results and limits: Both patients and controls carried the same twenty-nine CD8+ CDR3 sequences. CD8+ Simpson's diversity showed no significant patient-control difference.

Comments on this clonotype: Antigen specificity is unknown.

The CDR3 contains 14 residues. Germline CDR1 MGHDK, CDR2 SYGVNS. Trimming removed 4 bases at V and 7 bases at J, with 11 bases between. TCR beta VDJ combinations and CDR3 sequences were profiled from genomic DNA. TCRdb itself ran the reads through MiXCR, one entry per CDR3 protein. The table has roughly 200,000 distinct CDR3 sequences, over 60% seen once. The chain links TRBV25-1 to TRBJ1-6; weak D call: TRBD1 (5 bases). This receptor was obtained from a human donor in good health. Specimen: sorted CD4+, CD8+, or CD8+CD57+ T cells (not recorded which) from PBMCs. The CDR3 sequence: CASSASGINSPLHF. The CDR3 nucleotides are TGTGCCAGCAGTGCGTCAGGGATAAATTCACCCCTCCACTTT.